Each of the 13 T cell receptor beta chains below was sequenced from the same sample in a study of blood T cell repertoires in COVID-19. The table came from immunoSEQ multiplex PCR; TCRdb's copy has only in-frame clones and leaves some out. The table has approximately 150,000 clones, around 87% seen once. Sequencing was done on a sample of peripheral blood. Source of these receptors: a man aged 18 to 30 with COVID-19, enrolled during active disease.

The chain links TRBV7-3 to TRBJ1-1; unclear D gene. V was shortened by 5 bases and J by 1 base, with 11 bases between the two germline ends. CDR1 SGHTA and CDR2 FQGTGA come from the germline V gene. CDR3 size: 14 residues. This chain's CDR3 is CASSPTGENTEAFF. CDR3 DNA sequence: TGTGCCAGCAGCCCCACCGGGGAGAACACTGAAGCTTTCTTT.

This chain's CDR3 is CASSPPLLAGGTGELFF. The CDR3 coding sequence is TGTGCCAGCAGTCCCCCTCTCCTAGCGGGAGGCACCGGGGAGCTGTTTTTT. The gene calls are TRBV27 and TRBJ2-2, with 11 positions matching TRBD2. V shed 5 bases and J 4 bases; nucleotides not matched to a gene: 9. The germline V gene encodes CDR1 MNHEY and CDR2 SMNVEV (reference sequence). CDR3 size: 17 residues.

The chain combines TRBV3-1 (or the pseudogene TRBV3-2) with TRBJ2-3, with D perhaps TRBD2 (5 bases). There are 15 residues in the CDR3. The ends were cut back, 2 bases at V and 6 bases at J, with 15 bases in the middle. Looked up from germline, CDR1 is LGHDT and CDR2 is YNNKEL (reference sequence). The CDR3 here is CASSQLGERTDTQYF. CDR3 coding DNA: TGTGCCAGCAGCCAACTCGGCGAGAGGACTGATACGCAGTATTTT.

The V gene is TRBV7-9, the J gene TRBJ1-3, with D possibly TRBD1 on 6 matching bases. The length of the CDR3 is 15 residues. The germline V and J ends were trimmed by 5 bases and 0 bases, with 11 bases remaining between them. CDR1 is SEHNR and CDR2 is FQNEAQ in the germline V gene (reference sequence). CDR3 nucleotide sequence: TGTGCCAGCAGCGGGACACCTATCTCTGGAAACACCATATATTTT. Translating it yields CASSGTPISGNTIYF. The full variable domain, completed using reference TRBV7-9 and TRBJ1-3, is DTGVSQNPRHKITKRGQNVTFRCDPISEHNRLYWYRQTLGQGPEFLTYFQNEAQLEKSRLLSDRFSAERPKGSFSTLEIQRTEQGDSAMYLCASSGTPISGNTIYFGEGSWLTVV.

The CDR3 coding sequence is TGCGCCAGCAGCTTAAGGGGACTGTCCTCTGGAAACACCATATATTTT. This sequence encodes CASSLRGLSSGNTIYF. This chain connects TRBV5-1 to TRBJ1-3, with D perhaps TRBD1 (5 bases). Trimming cost V 2 bases and J 0 bases, with 12 bases left between them. The germline gives CDR1 SGHRS, CDR2 YFSETQ. CDR3 size: 16 residues.

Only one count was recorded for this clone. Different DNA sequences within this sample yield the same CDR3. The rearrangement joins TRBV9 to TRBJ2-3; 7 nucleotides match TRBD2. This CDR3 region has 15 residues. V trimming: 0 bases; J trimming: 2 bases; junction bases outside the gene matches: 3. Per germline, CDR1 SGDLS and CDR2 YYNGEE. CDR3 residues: CASSVGGGPTDTQYF. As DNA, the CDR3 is TGTGCCAGCAGCGTAGGCGGGGGACCCACAGATACGCAGTATTTT.

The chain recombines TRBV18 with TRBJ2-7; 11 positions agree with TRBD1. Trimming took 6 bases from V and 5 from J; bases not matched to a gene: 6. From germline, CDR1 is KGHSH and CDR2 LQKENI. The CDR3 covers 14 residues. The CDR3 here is CASSEGQGVNEQYF. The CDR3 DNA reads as TGTGCCAGCTCGGAGGGACAGGGGGTTAACGAGCAGTACTTC.

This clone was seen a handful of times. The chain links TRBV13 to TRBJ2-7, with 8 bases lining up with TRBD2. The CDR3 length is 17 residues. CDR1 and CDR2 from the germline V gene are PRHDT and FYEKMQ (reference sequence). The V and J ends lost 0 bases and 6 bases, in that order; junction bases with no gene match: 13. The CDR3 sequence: CASSLGLTGLAGTEQYF. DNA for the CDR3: TGTGCCAGCAGCTTAGGCCTAACGGGGCTAGCGGGTACCGAGCAGTACTTC. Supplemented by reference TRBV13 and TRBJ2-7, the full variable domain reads AAGVIQSPRHLIKEKRETATLKCYPIPRHDTVYWYQQGPGQDPQFLISFYEKMQSDKGSIPDRFSAQQFSDYHSELNMSSLELGDSALYFCASSLGLTGLAGTEQYFGPGTRLTVT.

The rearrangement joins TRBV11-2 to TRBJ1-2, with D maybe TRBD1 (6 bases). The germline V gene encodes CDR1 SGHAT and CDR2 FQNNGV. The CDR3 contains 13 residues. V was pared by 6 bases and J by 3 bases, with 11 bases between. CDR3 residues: CASRLQGHYGYTF. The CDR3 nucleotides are TGTGCCAGCAGGTTACAGGGTCACTATGGCTACACCTTC.

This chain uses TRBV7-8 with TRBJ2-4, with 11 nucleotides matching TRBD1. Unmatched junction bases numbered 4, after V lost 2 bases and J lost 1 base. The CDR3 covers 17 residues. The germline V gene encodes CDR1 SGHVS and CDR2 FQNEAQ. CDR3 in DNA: TGTGCCAGCAGCTTAATGGGACAGGGGGAGGCCAAAAACATTCAGTACTTC. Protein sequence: CASSLMGQGEAKNIQYF. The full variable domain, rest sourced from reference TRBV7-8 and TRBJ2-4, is GAGVSQSPRYKVAKRGQDVALRCDPISGHVSLFWYQQALGQGPEFLTYFQNEAQLDKSGLPSDRFFAERPEGSVSTLKIQRTQQEDSAVYLCASSLMGQGEAKNIQYFGAGTRLSVL.

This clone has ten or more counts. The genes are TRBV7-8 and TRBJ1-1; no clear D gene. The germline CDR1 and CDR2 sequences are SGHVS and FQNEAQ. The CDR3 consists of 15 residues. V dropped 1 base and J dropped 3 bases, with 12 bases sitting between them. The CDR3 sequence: CASSLGTVRDTEAFF. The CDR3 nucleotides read TGTGCCAGCAGCTTAGGAACAGTCCGTGACACTGAAGCTTTCTTT.

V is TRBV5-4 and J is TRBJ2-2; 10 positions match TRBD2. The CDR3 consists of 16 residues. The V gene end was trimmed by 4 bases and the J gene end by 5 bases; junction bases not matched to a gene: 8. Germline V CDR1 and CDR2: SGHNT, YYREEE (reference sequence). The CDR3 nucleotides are TGTGCCAGCAGCCCTTTACCTAGCGGGAGAACCGGGGAGCTGTTTTTT. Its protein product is CASSPLPSGRTGELFF.

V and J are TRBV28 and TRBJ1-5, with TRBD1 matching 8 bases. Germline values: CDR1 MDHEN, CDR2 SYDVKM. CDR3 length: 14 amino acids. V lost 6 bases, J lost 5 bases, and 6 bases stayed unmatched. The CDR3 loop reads CASSNRGIYQPQHF. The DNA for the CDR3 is TGTGCCAGCAGCAACAGGGGGATATATCAGCCCCAGCATTTT.